This TCR beta chain was recorded in a study of cytomegalovirus exposure and HLA in healthy donors. Germline-derived CDR1 and CDR2 are MNHNS and SASEGT. The CDR3 covers 12 residues. V gave up 3 bases and J gave up 2 bases, with 5 bases separating them. Amplification used 60 Vbeta primers and 13 Jbeta primers. TCRdb's copy holds only in-frame clones and misses some; the assay was immunoSEQ multiplex PCR. The table includes around 200,000 clones, more than 60% detected once. The origin of this receptor is a female donor in good health and CMV-seronegative. The sample comprised PBMCs. The chain links TRBV6-1 to TRBJ2-7; D uncertain. CDR3 sequence reads: CASSESTYEQYF. The CDR3 coding sequence is TGTGCCAGCAGTGAGTCAACCTACGAGCAGTACTTC.